What follows are 18 T cell receptor beta chains derived from one specimen sequenced in a study of graft-versus-host responses after intestinal transplantation. The repertoire was sequenced with immunoSEQ multiplex PCR; TCRdb's copy has only in-frame clones and lacks some. The sample consists of around 37,000 clones, 87% of them appearing once. Lamina propria and intraepithelial lymphocytes were released by processing graft tissue. The sample was ileum tissue, taken around 200 days after intestinal transplant. These receptors were obtained from a human patient who received an intestinal transplant, so some T cells may come from the graft donor.

This clone was detected a few times. The chain carries TRBV10-1 and TRBJ2-7; the D is unclear. The CDR3 contains 16 residues. V was pared by 0 bases and J by 2 bases, with 14 bases between. In germline, CDR1 is WNHNN, CDR2 SYGVQD (reference sequence). CDR3 sequence reads: CASSESGPTVTYEQYF. In DNA form, the CDR3 reads TGCGCCAGCAGTGAGTCAGGGCCAACAGTTACCTACGAGCAGTACTTC.

The chain uses TRBV29-1 and TRBJ2-7, with 9 positions matching TRBD1. This CDR3 is built from 14 residues. V lost 0 bases to trimming and J lost 3 bases; unmatched junction nucleotides: 3. Germline CDR1 is SQVTM and CDR2 is ANQGSEA. The CDR3 spells CSVEDGTGSYEQYF. In DNA, the CDR3 is TGCAGCGTTGAAGATGGGACAGGGAGCTACGAGCAGTACTTC.

The chain has TRBV13 and TRBJ2-5; possible D gene TRBD2, 7 bases. Germline CDR1 and CDR2: PRHDT and FYEKMQ (reference sequence). The V end lost 0 bases, the J end lost 4 bases, and 12 bases lay between the germline ends. The CDR3 is 15 residues long. CDR3 in amino acids: CASSLGGGGAETQYF. CDR3 sequence (DNA): TGTGCCAGCAGCTTAGGGGGCGGGGGCGCAGAGACCCAGTACTTC. The full variable domain, in which reference TRBV13 and TRBJ2-5 provide the parts outside the CDR3, is AAGVIQSPRHLIKEKRETATLKCYPIPRHDTVYWYQQGPGQDPQFLISFYEKMQSDKGSIPDRFSAQQFSDYHSELNMSSLELGDSALYFCASSLGGGGAETQYFGPGTRLLVL.

This clone came up once. The chain uses TRBV27 and TRBJ2-5; D is perhaps TRBD1 (6 bases). Germline CDR1 reads MNHEY; CDR2 reads SMNVEV (reference sequence). The V end lost 5 bases, the J end lost 5 bases, and 12 bases lay between the germline ends. This CDR3 region has 13 residues. The CDR3 region is CASSVRGSETQYF. CDR3 sequence (DNA): TGTGCCAGCAGTGTCAGGGGATCTGAGACCCAGTACTTC.

V and J are TRBV5-6 and TRBJ2-1, with 9 bases identical to TRBD2. This CDR3 region has 17 residues. Germline trimming cut 0 bases from V and 2 bases from J; bases unmatched to any gene: 6. Germline-derived CDR1 and CDR2 are SGHDT and YYEEEE. The CDR3 region has the DNA TGTGCCAGCAGCTTGGCAGGTGCGGGAGGGCCCTACAATGAGCAGTTCTTC. Translated, it gives CASSLAGAGGPYNEQFF.

This sequence joins TRBV25-1 and TRBJ1-2; possibly TRBD1 for D (6 bases). Germline assignment: CDR1 MGHDK and CDR2 SYGVNS. The length of the CDR3 is 13 residues. The ends were cut back, 6 bases at V and 7 bases at J, with 15 bases in the middle. CDR3 bases: TGTGCCAGCAGGGGACTGGGACACGGTGGCTACACCTTC. Its translation: CASRGLGHGGYTF.

V is TRBV28 and J is TRBJ2-6; D gene uncertain. The CDR3 loop spans 15 amino acids. From germline, CDR1 is MDHEN and CDR2 SYDVKM. Between the trimmed V and J ends, which lost 6 bases and 0 bases, there was a span of 9 bases. The CDR3 reads CASSDISSGANVLTF. CDR3 coding DNA: TGTGCCAGCAGCGATATTAGCTCTGGGGCCAACGTCCTGACTTTC. Full variable domain (outside the CDR3, taken from reference TRBV28 and TRBJ2-6): DVKVTQSSRYLVKRTGEKVFLECVQDMDHENMFWYRQDPGLGLRLIYFSYDVKMKEKGDIPEGYSVSREKKERFSLILESASTNQTSMYLCASSDISSGANVLTFGAGSRLTVL.

The gene calls are TRBV27 and TRBJ2-1, with D possibly being TRBD1 (5 bases). V lost 6 bases and J 3 bases, leaving 15 bases between the germline ends. CDR1 and CDR2 (germline): MNHEY, SMNVEV (reference sequence). The CDR3 has 15 residues. The CDR3 here is CASSQDQRGYNEQFF. CDR3 nucleotides: TGTGCCAGCAGCCAGGACCAAAGGGGCTACAATGAGCAGTTCTTC.

J is TRBJ1-4 and V is TRBV5-8, with 9 bases that match TRBD1. The length of the CDR3 is 15 residues. V trimming: 1 base; J trimming: 5 bases; junction bases outside the gene matches: 3. Germline V gene data show CDR1 as SGHTS and CDR2 as YDEGEE. CDR3 nucleotides: TGTGCCAGCAGCTTGTTAGGGACAGGGAATGAAAAACTGTTTTTT. Amino acid sequence: CASSLLGTGNEKLFF.

V gene TRBV10-3 combines with J gene TRBJ2-7; TRBD1 matches 7 bases. Germline CDR1 is ENHRY and CDR2 is SYGVKD. The V segment lost 0 bases and the J segment 6 bases; nucleotides outside the gene matches: 5. The CDR3 spans 14 residues. CDR3 coding DNA: TGTGCCATCAGTGAGTCCCAGGGGGATGGCGAGCAGTACTTC. Amino acids: CAISESQGDGEQYF.

This rearrangement joins TRBV30 to TRBJ2-7; a possible D gene is TRBD1 (6 bases). The V gene's germline CDR1 is GTSNPN and CDR2 SVGIG (reference sequence). There are 13 residues in the CDR3. V lost 1 base, J lost 0 bases, and 7 bases lay in between. DNA of the CDR3: TGTGCCTGGAGTGGGGACAACTCCTACGAGCAGTACTTC. This sequence encodes CAWSGDNSYEQYF.

This chain connects TRBV5-1 to TRBJ2-3; TRBD2 matches at 8 bases. CDR1 and CDR2 (germline): SGHRS, YFSETQ. CDR3 size: 15 residues. After removal of 3 bases from V and 5 bases from J, the junction contained 8 bases not matched to a gene. The CDR3 region is CASSSPGGGIDTQYF. CDR3 coding DNA: TGCGCCAGCAGCTCGCCGGGGGGGGGAATAGATACGCAGTATTTT. The full variable domain, with the rest looked up from reference TRBV5-1 and TRBJ2-3, is KAGVTQTPRYLIKTRGQQVTLSCSPISGHRSVSWYQQTPGQGLQFLFEYFSETQRNKGNFPGRFSGRQFSNSRSEMNVSTLELGDSALYLCASSSPGGGIDTQYFGPGTRLTVL.

The V call is TRBV7-9, the J call TRBJ2-7; tentative D call: TRBD1 (5 bases). CDR1 and CDR2 (germline): SEHNR, FQNEAQ (reference sequence). Trimming pared 5 bases from V and 3 bases from J, leaving 14 bases between. The CDR3 totals 14 residues. CDR3 nucleotide sequence: TGTGCCAGCAGCCCTCGCGGACAAGACTACGAGCAGTACTTC. Amino acid sequence: CASSPRGQDYEQYF.

The chain is built from TRBV2 and TRBJ2-1; TRBD2 might be the D (6 bases). The CDR3 has 12 amino acids. V gave up 8 bases and J gave up 4 bases, with 9 bases separating them. The germline gives CDR1 SNHLY, CDR2 FYNNEI. Written as DNA, the CDR3 is TGTGCCAGCTTGGGACTTTACAATGAGCAGTTCTTC. Protein: CASLGLYNEQFF.

J is TRBJ2-2 and V is TRBV5-5; 12 bases align to TRBD1. The junction had 6 bases not matched to a gene; V was cut back by 4 bases and J by 2 bases. CDR1 and CDR2 from the germline V gene are SGHKS and YYEKEE (reference sequence). The CDR3 has 17 amino acids. CDR3: CASSRTGTGGNTGELFF. For the CDR3, the DNA is TGTGCCAGCAGCAGGACCGGGACAGGGGGCAACACCGGGGAGCTGTTTTTT. Full variable domain (remainder filled in from reference TRBV5-5 and TRBJ2-2): DAGVTQSPTHLIKTRGQQVTLRCSPISGHKSVSWYQQVLGQGPQFIFQYYEKEERGRGNFPDRFSARQFPNYSSELNVNALLLGDSALYLCASSRTGTGGNTGELFFGEGSRLTVL.

This clone has just one count. CDR3 sequence (DNA): TGTGCCAGCCACGGGACGCAGGGCTCCTACGAGCAGTACTTC. This translates into CASHGTQGSYEQYF. The chain links TRBV2 to TRBJ2-7; D assignment may be TRBD1 or TRBD2 (5 bases each). The V gene lost 8 bases and the J gene lost 0 bases, with 14 bases spanning the gap. In germline, CDR1 is SNHLY, CDR2 FYNNEI. This CDR3 contains 14 residues.

V and J are TRBV19 and TRBJ1-5; weak D call: TRBD1 (5 bases). This CDR3 contains 15 residues. The V gene's germline CDR1 is LNHDA and CDR2 SQIVND (reference sequence). V gave up 3 bases and J gave up 3 bases, with 12 bases separating them. CDR3 region: CASSIRQGLNQPQHF. The DNA for the CDR3 is TGTGCCAGTAGTATTCGCCAGGGCCTCAATCAGCCCCAGCATTTT.

This chain joins TRBV27 and TRBJ2-2, with D perhaps TRBD1 (6 bases). There are 16 residues in the CDR3. Trimming pared 3 bases from V and 2 bases from J, leaving 13 bases between. Germline V lookup: CDR1 MNHEY, CDR2 SMNVEV (reference sequence). CDR3 nucleotide sequence: TGTGCCAGCAGTTTCTTGGGGGCCTCAAACACCGGGGAGCTGTTTTTT. As protein: CASSFLGASNTGELFF.